Listed below are T cell receptor beta chains from one sample, sequenced in a study of naive and memory T cell subsets. TCRdb passed the UMI-ligation and nested PCR reads through MiXCR, listing each CDR3 protein once. Among 20,000 to 25,000 distinct CDR3 sequences listed, around 6% were seen once. The sequenced sample was skin, obtained from a tuberculin skin test site. The receptors originated from an adult in good health. Both conserved end residues are part of each CDR3. Each record gives: J gene, V gene, D gene, clone size, CDR3 DNA, CDR3 protein. D genes are given only for firm matches. Clone sizes are given selectively: once, few, many, or a class where the clone is expanded.

J gene: TRBJ2-2
V gene: TRBV7-3
D gene: .
clone size: many
CDR3 DNA: TGTGCCAGCAGCTTAACAACCGGGGAGCTGTTTTTT
CDR3 protein: CASSLTTGELFF

J gene: TRBJ2-7
V gene: TRBV6-1
D gene: .
clone size: many
CDR3 DNA: TGTGCCAGCAGTGAAAGATCGGGGGTGGAGGGCTACGAGCAGTACTTC
CDR3 protein: CASSERSGVEGYEQYF

J gene: TRBJ1-6
V gene: TRBV27
D gene: .
clone size: many
CDR3 DNA: TGTGCCAGCACCACCGCCCTAGGGCTGAGCTCCTATAATTCACCCCTCCACTTT
CDR3 protein: CASTTALGLSSYNSPLHF

J gene: TRBJ2-3
V gene: TRBV3-1
D gene: .
clone size: many
CDR3 DNA: TGTGCCAGCAGCCAAGAAGGCGGGGATACGCAGTATTTT
CDR3 protein: CASSQEGGDTQYF

J gene: TRBJ2-1
V gene: TRBV10-3
D gene: .
clone size: many
CDR3 DNA: TGTGCCATCAGGAGAAACAATGAGCAGTTCTTC
CDR3 protein: CAIRRNNEQFF

J gene: TRBJ2-1
V gene: TRBV18
D gene: .
clone size: .
CDR3 DNA: TGTGCCAGCTCACCTAGTCAAGGGAATGAGCAGTTCTTC
CDR3 protein: CASSPSQGNEQFF

J gene: TRBJ2-1
V gene: TRBV4-1
D gene: .
clone size: many
CDR3 DNA: TGCGCCAGCAGCCCGCAGGCAGGGAGCAATGAGCAGTTCTTC
CDR3 protein: CASSPQAGSNEQFF

J gene: TRBJ2-3
V gene: TRBV7-9
D gene: TRBD1
clone size: .
CDR3 DNA: TGTGCCAGCAGCGTCGGACAGGGGGGCGATACGCAGTATTTT
CDR3 protein: CASSVGQGGDTQYF

J gene: TRBJ2-7
V gene: TRBV7-9
D gene: .
clone size: many
CDR3 DNA: TGTGCCAGCAGTTCCCCTAGGAGGATCGGCGACGAGCAGTACTTC
CDR3 protein: CASSSPRRIGDEQYF

J gene: TRBJ2-3
V gene: TRBV5-1
D gene: .
clone size: many
CDR3 DNA: TGCGCCAGCAGGGGGGGAGTAAGGACAGATACGCAGTATTTT
CDR3 protein: CASRGGVRTDTQYF

J gene: TRBJ2-1
V gene: TRBV3-1
D gene: TRBD2
clone size: many
CDR3 DNA: TGTGCCAGCAGCCAAGAAGTGAGACTAGCGGGAGGGCCTTTCGTTTCCCCGTTCTTC
CDR3 protein: CASSQEVRLAGGPFVSPFF

J gene: TRBJ2-1
V gene: TRBV5-6
D gene: .
clone size: .
CDR3 DNA: TGTGCCAGCAGCTTAGGAGGGGGCGCGTTCCATGAGCAGTTCTTC
CDR3 protein: CASSLGGGAFHEQFF

J gene: TRBJ2-5
V gene: TRBV7-2
D gene: .
clone size: many
CDR3 DNA: TGTGCCAGCAGCCTTGGACAACGCGAGACCCAGTACTTC
CDR3 protein: CASSLGQRETQYF

J gene: TRBJ2-5
V gene: TRBV2
D gene: .
clone size: many
CDR3 DNA: TGTGCCAGCAGTGGAGGATCCTTAGGAAAGACCCAGTACTTC
CDR3 protein: CASSGGSLGKTQYF

J gene: TRBJ2-3
V gene: TRBV6-1
D gene: .
clone size: many
CDR3 DNA: TGTGCCAGCAGTGAAACCCACAGTGATACGCAGTATTTT
CDR3 protein: CASSETHSDTQYF

J gene: TRBJ2-4
V gene: TRBV7-2
D gene: TRBD1
clone size: .
CDR3 DNA: TGTGCCAGCAGCTCGGGACAGGAAAACATTCAGTACTTC
CDR3 protein: CASSSGQENIQYF

J gene: TRBJ2-3
V gene: TRBV28
D gene: TRBD2
clone size: many
CDR3 DNA: TGTGCCAGCAGTTTATACGTTGCGGGAGGCACAGATACGCAGTATTTT
CDR3 protein: CASSLYVAGGTDTQYF

J gene: TRBJ2-7
V gene: TRBV28
D gene: .
clone size: many
CDR3 DNA: TGTGCCAGCAGTTTAGGCGGGGACTACGAGCAGTACTTC
CDR3 protein: CASSLGGDYEQYF